One sample yielded the 27 T cell receptor beta chains listed below, sequenced in a study of CD8+ T cells in alopecia areata. Treatment indicated: oral pan-JAK inhibitor, 5-10 mg twice daily. Extraction and reverse transcription of RNA yielded cDNA as the sequencing template. The table came from immunoSEQ multiplex PCR; TCRdb's copy has only in-frame clones and leaves some out. The table lists 150,000 to 200,000 clones, nearly 60% of them singletons. This material consisted of CD4+ T cells sorted from blood, taken at week 24, from a patient treated with tofacitinib. The receptors derive from a human donor with alopecia areata.

On this clone: The junction and the germline gene differ at one end; a read error may be behind it. This rearrangement joins TRBV18 to TRBJ2-2; TRBD1 aligns across 10 bases. The CDR3 has 16 residues. Germline CDR1 reads KGHSH; CDR2 reads LQKENI. CDR3 region: CASSPRTGGDPGELFF. In DNA form, the CDR3 reads TGTGCCAGCTCGCCACGGACAGGGGGGGATCCCGGGGAGCTGTTTTTT.

The chain recombines TRBV27 with TRBJ1-6, with D possibly matching TRBD1 (5 bases). The CDR3 consists of 15 residues. V was trimmed by 3 bases and J by 10 bases, leaving 16 bases between them. Germline V gene sequence: CDR1 MNHEY, CDR2 SMNVEV (reference sequence). The CDR3 loop is CASSFLSGTGSPLHF. CDR3 bases: TGTGCCAGCAGTTTCTTATCGGGGACCGGCTCACCCCTCCACTTT.

The chain employs TRBV29-1 and TRBJ2-2; possible D gene TRBD2, 6 bases. The CDR3 contains 16 residues. CDR1 SQVTM and CDR2 ANQGSEA come from the germline V gene. V shed 1 base and J shed 6 bases, with 18 bases lying between them. CDR3 DNA: TGCAGCGTTGAAGTTGGGGGAGGACGGTCCCCCGGGGAGCTGTTTTTT. Protein sequence: CSVEVGGGRSPGELFF.

This sequence joins TRBV30 and TRBJ1-1; D is unresolved. Germline CDR1 is GTSNPN and CDR2 is SVGIG (reference sequence). CDR3 length equals 12 residues. Trimming removed 1 base at V and 3 bases at J, with 6 bases between. Here the CDR3 reads CAWSGLDTEAFF. The CDR3 bases are TGTGCCTGGAGTGGACTGGACACTGAAGCTTTCTTT.

The chain employs TRBV7-2 and TRBJ2-7, with 7 bases that match TRBD1. The CDR3 runs 14 residues. V was pared by 0 bases and J by 3 bases, with 2 bases of the junction left unmatched. Germline assignment: CDR1 SGHTA and CDR2 FQGNSA. The CDR3 DNA reads as TGTGCCAGCAGCTTAGCGACAGGGAACTACGAGCAGTACTTC. Translating it yields CASSLATGNYEQYF.

This clone has more than one count but fewer than ten. The chain links TRBV5-4 to TRBJ1-1; D gene unclear. Germline loops: CDR1 SGHNT, CDR2 YYREEE (reference sequence). The length of the CDR3 is 14 residues. V gave up 2 bases and J gave up 1 base, with 9 bases separating them. CDR3 DNA sequence: TGTGCCAGCAGCTTCCCCTCAGGGAACACTGAAGCTTTCTTT. Encoded protein: CASSFPSGNTEAFF.

In its sample, this clone was seen a few times. Germline and junction disagree at one end, which may indicate a read error. The chain employs TRBV5-4 and TRBJ2-5, with TRBD2 identical over 7 bases. Germline CDR1 and CDR2: SGHNT and YYREEE (reference sequence). The CDR3 runs 13 residues. The CDR3 bases are TGTGCCAGCAGCTGGGCCCCGGCGGGAGAGTTGAACTTC. Translation: CASSWAPAGELNF. Looking up the rest from reference TRBV5-4 and TRBJ2-5 gives the full variable domain: ETGVTQSPTHLIKTRGQQVTLRCSSQSGHNTVSWYQQALGQGPQFIFQYYREEENGRGNFPPRFSGLQFPNYSSELNVNALELDDSALYLCASSWAPAGELNFGPGTRLLVL.

This chain joins TRBV29-1 and TRBJ2-5; weak D call: TRBD2 (5 bases). CDR3 length equals 11 residues. Trimming stripped 5 bases from V and 2 bases from J, with 6 bases between. Germline assignment: CDR1 SQVTM and CDR2 ANQGSEA. CDR3 nucleotides: TGCAGCGTTAGGACTCAAGAGACCCAGTACTTC. Translation: CSVRTQETQYF.

This clone was seen a few times. V gene TRBV6-1 combines with J gene TRBJ1-5, with D possibly matching TRBD1 (5 bases). The germline V and J ends were trimmed by 6 bases and 6 bases, with 9 bases remaining between them. CDR3 size: 12 residues. In germline, CDR1 is MNHNS, CDR2 SASEGT. The CDR3 nucleotides are TGTGCCAGCAGCGGGGCGATTCAGCCCCAGCATTTT. Protein: CASSGAIQPQHF.

The chain links TRBV18 to TRBJ1-1, with D possibly matching TRBD1 (5 bases). This CDR3 has 14 residues. CDR1 is KGHSH, CDR2 LQKENI, per germline. Between the trimmed V and J ends, which lost 1 base and 5 bases, there was a span of 11 bases. The CDR3 spells CASSPQGSGTEAFF. Here the CDR3 DNA reads TGTGCCAGCTCACCACAGGGGAGTGGGACTGAAGCTTTCTTT. Full variable domain (rest looked up from reference TRBV18 and TRBJ1-1): NAGVMQNPRHLVRRRGQEARLRCSPMKGHSHVYWYRQLPEEGLKFMVYLQKENIIDESGMPKERFSAEFPKEGPSILRIQQVVRGDSAAYFCASSPQGSGTEAFFGQGTRLTVV.

The CDR3 reads CASSHPGQAYNEQFF. As DNA, the CDR3 is TGTGCCAGCAGCCATCCGGGACAGGCCTACAATGAGCAGTTCTTC. The chain is built from TRBV4-2 and TRBJ2-1; 8 bases map to TRBD1. CDR3 size: 15 residues. Losses at the gene ends were 3 bases for V and 2 bases for J; bases not matched to a gene: 3. The germline gives CDR1 LGHNA, CDR2 YNFKEQ.

The rearrangement uses TRBV6-1 and TRBJ1-1, with 7 bases fitting TRBD1. CDR3 length: 18 amino acids. The V segment lost 4 bases and the J segment 0 bases; nucleotides outside the gene matches: 14. CDR1 is MNHNS and CDR2 is SASEGT in the germline V gene. In DNA, the CDR3 is TGTGCCAGCAGTGCCGAGGGGGCCCGGTATTTTGTGAACACTGAAGCTTTCTTT. This translates into CASSAEGARYFVNTEAFF.

There are a few counts of this clone. The chain combines TRBV30 with TRBJ1-1, with no clear D. V dropped 2 bases and J dropped 6 bases, with 7 bases sitting between them. Germline V gives CDR1 GTSNPN, CDR2 SVGIG (reference sequence). The CDR3 covers 11 residues. CDR3 nucleotides: TGTGCCTGGAGTAATAGGGCTGAAGCTTTCTTT. The encoded protein is CAWSNRAEAFF.

The chain carries TRBV29-1 and TRBJ2-5; 9 bases map to TRBD2. The germline CDR1 and CDR2 sequences are SQVTM and ANQGSEA. Trimming removed 4 bases from V and 5 bases from J; junction bases left unmatched: 8. This CDR3 has 14 amino acids. For the CDR3, the DNA is TGCAGCGTTGGACTAGCGGAAGGTATGGAGACCCAGTACTTC. It codes for CSVGLAEGMETQYF.

This rearrangement joins TRBV9 to TRBJ2-1, with 9 positions matching TRBD2. The CDR3 runs 15 residues. Trimming cost V 1 base and J 7 bases; bases outside gene matches: 6. The germline V gene encodes CDR1 SGDLS and CDR2 YYNGEE. CDR3 bases: TGTGCCAGCAGCGTAAGTAGCGGGAGTAGTAATGAGCAGTTCTTC. Amino acids: CASSVSSGSSNEQFF.

The chain links TRBV19 to TRBJ1-1; possible D gene TRBD1, 5 bases. From germline, CDR1 is LNHDA and CDR2 SQIVND (reference sequence). The CDR3 sequence is 15 residues long. V was cut by 9 bases and J by 0 bases, with 17 bases left in between. CDR3 loop: CASTSQGRMNTEAFF. The CDR3 DNA reads as TGTGCCAGCACCTCCCAGGGAAGGATGAACACTGAAGCTTTCTTT.

The chain combines TRBV7-9 with TRBJ2-3; D tentatively fits TRBD1 or TRBD2 (5 bases each). Trimming removed 3 bases at V and 13 bases at J, with 11 bases between. Germline V gene lookup returns CDR1 SEHNR and CDR2 FQNEAQ (reference sequence). This CDR3 spans 11 amino acids. CDR3 DNA sequence: TGTGCCAGCAGCTTGGGACCTGATGAGTATTTT. Translated: CASSLGPDEYF.

The chain joins TRBV6-5 to TRBJ2-7, with D perhaps TRBD1 (6 bases). Germline V gene data show CDR1 as MNHEY and CDR2 as SVGAGI. This CDR3 comprises 14 residues. V was pared by 6 bases and J by 6 bases, with 18 bases between. In DNA form, the CDR3 reads TGTGCCAGCAGCAATGGGAACAGGGTCGCCGAGCAGTACTTC. Translating gives CASSNGNRVAEQYF.

The CDR3 here is CASSQPPLEGAEGYTF. CDR3 sequence (DNA): TGTGCCAGCAGCCAACCCCCACTGGAGGGGGCGGAGGGCTACACCTTC. The J gene is TRBJ1-2, the V gene TRBV4-2; 7 nucleotides line up with TRBD1. Germline trimming cut 2 bases from V and 8 bases from J; bases unmatched to any gene: 14. The germline V gene encodes CDR1 LGHNA and CDR2 YNFKEQ. This CDR3 region has 16 residues.

The rearrangement joins TRBV7-2 to TRBJ2-3; the match to TRBD2 covers 9 bases. The length of the CDR3 is 16 residues. J gave up 4 bases and V 5 bases, and 10 bases lay outside the gene matches. Germline CDR1 is SGHTA and CDR2 is FQGNSA. CDR3 loop: CASSPRGREGADTQYF. CDR3 DNA sequence: TGTGCCAGCAGCCCTCGCGGGAGGGAGGGGGCAGATACGCAGTATTTT. Full variable domain (remainder filled in from reference TRBV7-2 and TRBJ2-3): GAGVSQSPSNKVTEKGKDVELRCDPISGHTALYWYRQSLGQGLEFLIYFQGNSAPDKSGLPSDRFSAERTGGSVSTLTIQRTQQEDSAVYLCASSPRGREGADTQYFGPGTRLTVL.

The chain employs TRBV6-1 and TRBJ2-5, with D unresolved. This CDR3 region has 14 residues. V shed 4 bases and J shed 1 base, with 10 bases lying between them. Looked up from germline, CDR1 is MNHNS and CDR2 is SASEGT. The CDR3 DNA sequence: TGTGCCAGCAGTGTCTTCCGGGTCCAAGAGACCCAGTACTTC. Translation: CASSVFRVQETQYF.

The chain joins TRBV27 to TRBJ2-7; perhaps TRBD1 as D (6 bases). Germline values: CDR1 MNHEY, CDR2 SMNVEV (reference sequence). CDR3 length equals 12 residues. The V end lost 8 bases, the J end lost 7 bases, and 15 bases lay between the germline ends. In DNA form, the CDR3 reads TGTGCCAGCCGCCGGACAGCTGCAGAGCAGTACTTC. Its translation: CASRRTAAEQYF.

The chain links TRBV30 to TRBJ2-1; TRBD2 agrees at 9 bases. There are 17 residues in the CDR3. V dropped 1 base and J dropped 5; count of bases not matched to a gene: 12. Germline values: CDR1 GTSNPN, CDR2 SVGIG (reference sequence). The CDR3: CAWSDPPWAGGHNEQFF. CDR3 bases: TGTGCCTGGAGTGACCCCCCATGGGCGGGAGGGCACAATGAGCAGTTCTTC.

This chain connects TRBV4-1 to TRBJ2-5; 8 nucleotides line up with TRBD2. The CDR3 sequence is 15 residues long. With 0 bases clipped from V and 5 bases from J, the junction kept 5 bases outside the gene matches. In germline, CDR1 is MGHRA, CDR2 YSYEKL. The CDR3 bases are TGCGCCAGCAGCCAAGAGCGGGAGGCCGGGGAGACCCAGTACTTC. This encodes CASSQEREAGETQYF.

This clone showed up just once. The chain has TRBV5-6 and TRBJ2-5; tentative D call: TRBD1 (6 bases). Trimming cost V 1 base and J 2 bases, with 12 bases left between them. The CDR3 is 15 residues long. Germline CDR1 and CDR2: SGHDT and YYEEEE. CDR3 residues: CASSLSPGVQETQYF. The CDR3 DNA reads TGTGCCAGCAGCTTGTCTCCAGGGGTACAAGAGACCCAGTACTTC.

The chain has TRBV19 and TRBJ1-5; D gene uncertain. V lost 2 bases and J lost 7, with 12 bases in between. The CDR3 is 14 amino acids. CDR1 is LNHDA and CDR2 is SQIVND in the germline V gene (reference sequence). CDR3: CASSIQAPGQPQHF. CDR3 nucleotide sequence: TGTGCCAGTAGTATACAAGCCCCTGGCCAGCCCCAGCATTTT.

The rearrangement uses TRBV6-5 and TRBJ2-1; D may be TRBD1 (6 bases). Per germline, CDR1 MNHEY and CDR2 SVGAGI. This CDR3 has 15 amino acids. Deletions cut 5 bases from V and 3 bases from J, with 14 bases between. The CDR3 coding sequence is TGTGCCAGCAGTACACCGGGACATGGCTACAATGAGCAGTTCTTC. This encodes CASSTPGHGYNEQFF.